The clone carrying this TCR beta chain was seen only once. These data belong to a study of blood T cell repertoires in COVID-19. Study-level background: The cDNA or gDNA used as material had been derived from T cells, B-cell-depleted T cells, or PBMCs.

This CDR3 spans 15 amino acids. The V segment lost 4 bases and the J segment 6 bases; nucleotides outside the gene matches: 10. CDR1 is MDHEN and CDR2 is SYDVKM in the germline V gene. Ages ranged from roughly 18 to 100 years, with residence in approximately 23 US areas. Categorization into cohorts depended on clinical history that participants reported. In the original workflow: Quantification of nucleated cells was approximated via reference gene primer amplification. Sequencing used immunoSEQ multiplex PCR; TCRdb keeps in-frame clones, though not all of them. For V, J and clone size, that table is used; D and trimming come from the DNA. The repertoire holds hundreds of thousands of clones, with 85% to 90% as singletons.

The chain employs TRBV28 and TRBJ1-2; 8 nucleotides align to TRBD1. The specimen sequenced was PBMCs or T cells enriched from blood (not recorded which). This sequence was found in a young man who had recovered from COVID-19. The CDR3 sequence: CASSSAGGQANGYTF. The CDR3 nucleotides read TGTGCCAGCAGTTCCGCCGGGGGACAGGCGAATGGCTACACCTTC.